The 30 T cell receptor beta chains below were found in one sample sequenced in a study. TCRdb called the RT-PCR reads again in MiXCR, with one record for every CDR3 protein. This table holds hundreds of thousands of distinct CDR3 sequences, 14% found once. Sequencing was done on a sample of memory CD4+ T cells from blood. The receptors here all came from a female donor in good health, serving as a healthy control.

The V gene is TRBV18, the J gene TRBJ2-5; 8 bases align to TRBD2. Germline V gene lookup returns CDR1 KGHSH and CDR2 LQKENI. The junction had 6 bases not matched to a gene; V was cut back by 2 bases and J by 4 bases. The CDR3 length is 15 residues. The CDR3 nucleotides are TGTGCCAGCTCACCAGCGGGACTAGGGGTAGAGACCCAGTACTTC. This codes for CASSPAGLGVETQYF.

This clonotype has only a few counts. The V and J genes are TRBV5-1 and TRBJ2-3; no clear D gene. The V end was cut by 0 bases, the J end by 1 base, with 12 bases between. Germline loops: CDR1 SGHRS, CDR2 YFSETQ. The CDR3 is 16 amino acids. The CDR3 region is CASSLDGVRGTDTQYF. The CDR3 DNA reads as TGCGCCAGCAGCTTGGATGGGGTTCGGGGCACAGATACGCAGTATTTT.

The chain couples TRBV20-1 to TRBJ1-2, with 7 bases matching TRBD1. The CDR3 spans 15 residues. Per germline, CDR1 DFQATT and CDR2 SNEGSKA (reference sequence). V dropped 1 base and J dropped 6; count of bases not matched to a gene: 11. The chain's CDR3 is CSARVKAGQLDGYTF. CDR3 bases: TGCAGTGCTAGAGTCAAAGCGGGACAGCTTGATGGCTACACCTTC.

This clonotype occurred a few times. V gene TRBV9 combines with J gene TRBJ2-1; TRBD1 matches at 8 bases. Germline trimming cut 0 bases from V and 5 bases from J; bases unmatched to any gene: 4. The CDR3 length is 15 residues. Germline CDR1 reads SGDLS; CDR2 reads YYNGEE. As DNA, the CDR3 is TGTGCCAGCAGCGTAGCTCAGGGGGCGCACAATGAGCAGTTCTTC. Amino acids: CASSVAQGAHNEQFF.

This clonotype has just a few counts. The DNA for the CDR3 is TGTGCCAGCAGTACCCAGGCCTTGGGGGGCACTGAAGCTTTCTTT. Protein product: CASSTQALGGTEAFF. This chain joins TRBV6-1 and TRBJ1-1, with a possible D match to TRBD1 (5 bases). Germline V gene lookup returns CDR1 MNHNS and CDR2 SASEGT. The V and J ends lost 5 bases and 4 bases respectively, with 17 bases between them. This CDR3 contains 15 residues.

The CDR3 protein is CASSPLRGGVFF. CDR3 coding DNA: TGTGCCAGCAGCCCTCTGAGGGGTGGGGTGTTCTTC. V is TRBV7-6 and J is TRBJ2-1; D tentatively reads TRBD1 or TRBD2 (5 bases each). Germline V gene data show CDR1 as SGHVS and CDR2 as FNYEAQ. The CDR3 contains 12 residues. Trimming stripped 5 bases from V and 15 bases from J, with 17 bases between.

In its sample, this clonotype was seen a few times. The genes are TRBV12-3 or TRBV12-4 and TRBJ1-1; no clear D gene. This CDR3 comprises 13 residues. Trimming cost V 7 bases and J 0 bases, with 9 bases left between them. The CDR3 DNA reads TGTGCCAGCAACCCCTCCATGAACACTGAAGCTTTCTTT. Its protein is CASNPSMNTEAFF.

This clonotype was counted ten times or more. This sequence joins TRBV27 and TRBJ2-5, with a tentative D call TRBD1 (6 bases). This CDR3 contains 12 residues. Trimming removed 8 bases at V and 11 bases at J, with 18 bases between. Germline CDR1 MNHEY, CDR2 SMNVEV (reference sequence). The CDR3 loop is CASRNIGQPQYF. CDR3 bases: TGTGCCAGCCGGAACATTGGACAGCCACAGTACTTC.

This clonotype was observed a few times. CDR3 protein: CATSVSLGAGELFF. CDR3 in DNA: TGCGCCACCTCTGTTTCTCTTGGGGCCGGGGAGCTGTTTTTT. V gene TRBV5-1 combines with J gene TRBJ2-2, with D uncertain. CDR3 length: 14 residues. Germline CDR1 and CDR2: SGHRS and YFSETQ. Deletions cut 9 bases from V and 6 bases from J, with 18 bases between.

The chain recombines TRBV7-2 with TRBJ1-6; 9 bases are shared with TRBD1. This CDR3 spans 15 amino acids. Trimming cost V 0 bases and J 10 bases; bases outside gene matches: 4. The germline V gene has CDR1 SGHTA and CDR2 FQGNSA. This CDR3 reads CASSLAGQGLSPLHF. CDR3 nucleotides: TGTGCCAGCAGCTTAGCCGGACAGGGGCTGTCACCCCTCCACTTT.

The genes are TRBV5-1 and TRBJ2-7; D gene ambiguous. The CDR3 runs 11 residues. The V and J ends lost 7 bases and 3 bases respectively, with 8 bases between them. The V gene's germline CDR1 is SGHRS and CDR2 YFSETQ. CDR3 sequence: CASATNYEQYF. The CDR3 DNA reads TGCGCCAGCGCAACTAACTACGAGCAGTACTTC.

This clonotype was counted only a few times. This chain uses TRBV20-1 with TRBJ2-1; D remains unclear. V lost 0 bases to trimming and J lost 11 bases, with 14 bases between them. The CDR3 runs to 13 residues. Germline CDR1 is DFQATT and CDR2 is SNEGSKA (reference sequence). This chain's CDR3 is CSARDPGNSKQFF. The CDR3 bases are TGCAGTGCTAGAGATCCTGGGAACTCTAAGCAGTTCTTC.

At least ten counts were recorded for this clonotype. The chain is built from TRBV20-1 and TRBJ2-1; 7 bases agree with TRBD2. J gave up 13 bases and V 2 bases, and 2 bases lay outside the gene matches. This CDR3 has 10 residues. Germline CDR1 is DFQATT and CDR2 is SNEGSKA (reference sequence). The CDR3 protein is CSARREEQFF. In nucleotides, the CDR3 is TGCAGTGCTAGACGGGAGGAACAGTTCTTC.

This clonotype was observed a handful of times. This chain uses TRBV20-1 with TRBJ2-1; D is undetermined. V dropped 5 bases and J dropped 7 bases, with 15 bases sitting between them. CDR3 length: 13 residues. Germline CDR1 reads DFQATT; CDR2 reads SNEGSKA (reference sequence). CDR3 DNA sequence: TGCAGTGCTCCTACTAACCGTGTTAATGAGCAGTTCTTC. Its translation is CSAPTNRVNEQFF.

The J gene is TRBJ2-5, the V gene TRBV7-2; D possibly corresponds to TRBD1 (6 bases). CDR1 SGHTA and CDR2 FQGNSA come from the germline V gene. This CDR3 contains 13 residues. V was cut by 5 bases and J by 4 bases, with 11 bases left in between. CDR3 residues: CASSRQAAETQYF. The CDR3 DNA is TGTGCCAGCAGCAGACAGGCGGCAGAGACCCAGTACTTC.

This clonotype has ten or more counts. The J gene is TRBJ2-1, the V gene TRBV6-2 or TRBV6-3; D gene unclear. V lost 6 bases and J lost 3, with 9 bases in between. Germline CDR1 MNHEY, CDR2 SVGEGT. This CDR3 has 13 amino acids. CDR3 sequence (DNA): TGTGCCAGCAGAAGCACGTACTACAATGAGCAGTTCTTC. It translates to CASRSTYYNEQFF.

This sequence joins TRBV7-2 and TRBJ2-5; 8 positions agree with TRBD2. V shed 5 bases and J 1 base; nucleotides not matched to a gene: 3. Germline V lookup: CDR1 SGHTA, CDR2 FQGNSA. The CDR3 runs 14 residues. The CDR3 DNA is TGTGCCAGCAGCCAGACTAGCGCCCAAGAGACCCAGTACTTC. This translates into CASSQTSAQETQYF.

The V gene is TRBV20-1, the J gene TRBJ1-2, with TRBD1 matching 10 bases. The trim removed 5 bases at V and 8 bases at J, leaving 14 bases unmatched. The CDR3 length is 15 residues. Germline V lookup: CDR1 DFQATT, CDR2 SNEGSKA (reference sequence). CDR3: CSAGSGTGAVGGYTF. In nucleotides, the CDR3 is TGCAGTGCTGGTTCCGGGACAGGGGCCGTTGGGGGCTACACCTTC.

The chain links TRBV6-2 or TRBV6-3 to TRBJ1-1; D is undetermined. The V gene lost 11 bases and the J gene lost 0 bases, with 19 bases spanning the gap. Germline CDR1 is MNHEY and CDR2 is SVGEGT. The CDR3 loop spans 15 amino acids. CDR3 in amino acids: CAARPEVFMNTEAFF. The CDR3 DNA reads TGTGCCGCAAGGCCGGAGGTCTTCATGAACACTGAAGCTTTCTTT.

The V gene is TRBV14, the J gene TRBJ2-4; 7 bases agree with TRBD1. CDR1 is SGHDN, CDR2 FVKESK, per germline. The CDR3 length is 14 residues. The V segment lost 4 bases and the J segment 8 bases; nucleotides outside the gene matches: 8. The CDR3 DNA reads TGTGCCAGCAGCCCGCGACAGGGTATGGACATTCAGTACTTC. Protein: CASSPRQGMDIQYF.

The table lists this clonotype with many counts. V is TRBV5-6 and J is TRBJ2-1, with 12 bases lining up with TRBD2. The J segment lost 4 bases and the V segment lost 2 bases, leaving 1 base of the junction unmatched. Germline loops: CDR1 SGHDT, CDR2 YYEEEE. This CDR3 has 15 residues. The CDR3 sequence: CASSFGLAGYNEQFF. CDR3 nucleotide sequence: TGTGCCAGCAGCTTCGGACTAGCGGGATACAATGAGCAGTTCTTC.

On this clonotype: At one of its ends the junction is not consistent with the germline gene, which may arise from a read error. The CDR3 here is CASTPTSGYNDQFF. The CDR3 bases are TGTGCCAGCACCCCGACTAGCGGTTACAATGATCAGTTCTTC. The V gene is TRBV18, the J gene TRBJ2-1; TRBD2 matches at 9 bases. The germline V gene encodes CDR1 KGHSH and CDR2 LQKENI. This CDR3 contains 14 residues. Supplemented by reference TRBV18 and TRBJ2-1, the full variable domain reads NAGVMQNPRHLVRRRGQEARLRCSPMKGHSHVYWYRQLPEEGLKFMVYLQKENIIDESGMPKERFSAEFPKEGPSILRIQQVVRGDSAAYFCASTPTSGYNDQFFGPGTRLTVL.

This chain uses TRBV4-2 with TRBJ2-2, with D unresolved. This CDR3 region has 13 residues. V lost 3 bases and J 6 bases, leaving 8 bases between the germline ends. The germline gives CDR1 LGHNA, CDR2 YNFKEQ. CDR3 in amino acids: CASSQSPAGELFF. CDR3 nucleotides: TGTGCCAGCAGCCAGTCCCCGGCCGGGGAGCTGTTTTTT.

The chain couples TRBV7-9 to TRBJ1-4; D is unresolved. CDR1 and CDR2 (germline): SEHNR, FQNEAQ (reference sequence). This CDR3 region has 15 residues. The V end was cut by 6 bases, the J end by 0 bases, with 11 bases between. In nucleotides, the CDR3 is TGTGCCAGCAGGACGGTTGCGACAACTAATGAAAAACTGTTTTTT. Translating gives CASRTVATTNEKLFF.

This chain uses TRBV30 with TRBJ2-1; 9 bases agree with TRBD2. Germline trimming cut 0 bases from V and 7 bases from J; bases unmatched to any gene: 4. CDR1 is GTSNPN and CDR2 is SVGIG in the germline V gene (reference sequence). CDR3 size: 14 residues. CDR3 loop: CAWSVPSGNNEQFF. In DNA, the CDR3 is TGTGCCTGGAGTGTCCCTAGCGGGAATAATGAGCAGTTCTTC.

This chain joins TRBV5-1 and TRBJ2-4; D may be TRBD1 (5 bases). From germline, CDR1 is SGHRS and CDR2 YFSETQ. V was shortened by 1 base and J by 4 bases, with 18 bases between the two germline ends. The CDR3 has 17 amino acids. CDR3 sequence reads: CASSLSPDSREKNIQYF. Here the CDR3 DNA reads TGCGCCAGCAGCTTGTCCCCTGACAGTCGAGAAAAAAACATTCAGTACTTC.

This clonotype was found a few times. J is TRBJ2-7 and V is TRBV7-2; 15 positions agree with TRBD2. V lost 5 bases to trimming and J lost 0 bases; unmatched junction nucleotides: 5. Germline V lookup: CDR1 SGHTA, CDR2 FQGNSA. The CDR3 is 17 amino acids. CDR3 nucleotide sequence: TGTGCCAGCAGCATGGGACTAGCGGGGGGAAGCTCCTACGAGCAGTACTTC. This translates into CASSMGLAGGSSYEQYF.

This clonotype occurred a few times. This rearrangement joins TRBV15 to TRBJ1-4; D uncertain. This CDR3 comprises 15 residues. V was trimmed by 5 bases and J by 3 bases, leaving 13 bases between them. CDR1 and CDR2 from the germline V gene are LNHNV and YYDKDF (reference sequence). CDR3 amino acids: CATSGLEMANEKLFF. The DNA of the CDR3 is TGTGCCACCAGCGGCTTAGAGATGGCTAATGAAAAACTGTTTTTT. The full variable domain, with the rest looked up from reference TRBV15 and TRBJ1-4, is DAMVIQNPRYQVTQFGKPVTLSCSQTLNHNVMYWYQQKSSQAPKLLFHYYDKDFNNEADTPDNFQSRRPNTSFCFLDIRSPGLGDTAMYLCATSGLEMANEKLFFGSGTQLSVL.

This clonotype was found many times. V gene TRBV6-5 combines with J gene TRBJ2-3; TRBD1 matches 7 bases. CDR1 is MNHEY, CDR2 SVGAGI, per germline. With V trimmed by 0 bases and J by 3 bases, 6 bases remained unmatched. There are 16 residues in the CDR3. The CDR3 region is CASSYSGTDPTDTQYF. CDR3 in DNA: TGTGCCAGCAGTTACTCAGGGACAGATCCAACAGATACGCAGTATTTT.

The V call is TRBV20-1, the J call TRBJ1-6; 9 bases line up with TRBD1. V lost 4 bases to trimming and J lost 6 bases; unmatched junction nucleotides: 4. This CDR3 region has 14 residues. Per the germline V gene, CDR1 is DFQATT and CDR2 is SNEGSKA (reference sequence). The chain's CDR3 is CSATRDRANSPLHF. The DNA for the CDR3 is TGCAGTGCTACAAGGGACAGGGCTAATTCACCCCTCCACTTT.